The rows below give T cell receptor beta chains drawn from one sample of a study of tissue T cells after allogeneic stem cell transplantation. Method: immunoSEQ multiplex PCR; TCRdb's copy keeps in-frame clones and lacks some. The profile shows approximately 12,000 clones, 70% of them singletons. Here the sequenced sample was tissue from the right colon, taken at autopsy. The source is a woman aged 18 to 55 with breast cancer. The CDR3 runs from the conserved cysteine through the conserved F or W. D genes are given only for firm matches. The listing skips clone size in some rows; elsewhere it reads once, few, many or a size class.

>-|TRBD1|TRBV4-3|TRBJ2-5
CASSQDGGQPEETQYF
TGCGCCAGCAGCCAAGATGGGGGACAGCCGGAAGAGACCCAGTACTTC
>-|-|TRBV4-3|TRBJ2-2
CASSPDLAGTGELFF
TGCGCCAGCAGCCCGGACTTGGCGGGCACCGGGGAGCTGTTTTTT
>-|-|TRBV6-6|TRBJ1-6
CASSAVGGPDSPLHF
TGTGCCAGCAGTGCCGTCGGGGGGCCGGATTCACCCCTCCACTTT
>-|-|TRBV3-1/TRBV3-2|TRBJ1-2
CASSLGTMAYGYTF
TGTGCCAGCAGCCTTGGGACAATGGCCTATGGCTACACCTTC
>-|TRBD2|TRBV5-1|TRBJ2-3
CASSSSGASTDTQYF
TGCGCCAGCTCGTCTAGCGGTGCTAGCACAGATACGCAGTATTTT
>-|TRBD2|TRBV27|TRBJ2-5
CASSNELAGGPETQYF
TGTGCCAGCAGTAACGAATTAGCGGGGGGGCCGGAGACCCAGTACTTC
>-|-|TRBV7-9|TRBJ1-5
CASSLGSGYSNQPQHF
TGTGCCAGCAGCTTAGGGTCAGGGTATAGCAATCAGCCCCAGCATTTT
>-|TRBD1|TRBV24-1|TRBJ2-3
CATGQVGTQYF
TGTGCCACCGGACAGGTCGGTACGCAGTATTTT
>-|-|TRBV7-2|TRBJ2-1
CASSLWGPVFLLSNEQFF
TGTGCCAGCAGCTTATGGGGGCCCGTCTTTCTTCTTTCTAATGAGCAGTTCTTC
>-|TRBD2|TRBV3-1/TRBV3-2|TRBJ2-5
CASTPLAGRQETQYF
TGTGCCAGTACGCCACTAGCGGGACGCCAAGAGACCCAGTACTTC
>-|TRBD2|TRBV7-2|TRBJ2-1
CASSQAGGGLQGEQFF
TGTGCCAGCAGCCAAGCGGGAGGAGGTTTACAGGGTGAGCAGTTCTTC
>-|-|TRBV28|TRBJ2-7
CASSFTGGRLYEQYF
TGTGCCAGCAGTTTTACTGGTGGGAGGTTGTACGAGCAGTACTTC
>-|-|TRBV29-1|TRBJ1-3
CSVGRNSGNTIYF
TGCAGCGTCGGTCGGAACTCTGGAAACACCATATATTTT
>few|-|TRBV7-6|TRBJ1-1
CASSLAGPRTEAFF
TGTGCCAGCAGCTTAGCAGGGCCGAGAACTGAAGCTTTCTTT
>-|TRBD1|TRBV6-5|TRBJ2-6
CASRLDRAGANVLTF
TGTGCCAGCAGGCTCGACAGGGCTGGGGCCAACGTCCTGACTTTC